This record covers a single TCR beta chain. The CDR3 has 15 amino acids. The germline V gene encodes CDR1 SGDLS and CDR2 YYNGEE. With 4 bases clipped from V and 3 bases from J, the junction kept 6 bases outside the gene matches. This specimen belongs to a study of technical replicates of blood from several donors. Only in-frame clones appear in the TCRdb table, and some are missing; sequencing was by immunoSEQ multiplex PCR. The sample includes 55,000 to 75,000 clones, approximately 83% seen only once; the top ten take roughly 5.1%. The rearrangement joins TRBV9 to TRBJ2-1; 8 bases are a match to TRBD1. The sample consisted of PBMCs. The origin of this receptor is a human donor in good health. Some clones in this sample may be carry-over from other donors' samples. Here the CDR3 reads CASSPWTGNYNEQFF. The CDR3 DNA reads as TGTGCCAGCAGCCCTTGGACAGGGAACTACAATGAGCAGTTCTTC.